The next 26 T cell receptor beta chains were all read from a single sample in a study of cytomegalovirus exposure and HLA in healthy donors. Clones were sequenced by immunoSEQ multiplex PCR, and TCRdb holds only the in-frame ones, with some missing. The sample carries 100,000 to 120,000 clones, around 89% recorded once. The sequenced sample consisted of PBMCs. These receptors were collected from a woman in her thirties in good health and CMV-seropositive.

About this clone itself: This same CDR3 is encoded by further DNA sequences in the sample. CDR3 region: CASSVDSYSGNTIYF. CDR3 DNA: TGTGCCAGCAGTGTAGACAGCTACTCTGGAAACACCATATATTTT. This chain links TRBV2 with TRBJ1-3; perhaps TRBD1 as D (5 bases). Germline V gene data show CDR1 as SNHLY and CDR2 as FYNNEI. This CDR3 has 15 residues. V lost 4 bases and J 0 bases, leaving 10 bases between the germline ends.

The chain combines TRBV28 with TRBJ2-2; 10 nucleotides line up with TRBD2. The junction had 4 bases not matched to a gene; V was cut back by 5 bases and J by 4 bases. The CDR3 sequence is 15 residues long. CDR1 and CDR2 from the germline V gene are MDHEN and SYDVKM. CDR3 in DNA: TGTGCCAGCAGTCTTAGCGGGAGGTTCACCGGGGAGCTGTTTTTT. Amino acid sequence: CASSLSGRFTGELFF. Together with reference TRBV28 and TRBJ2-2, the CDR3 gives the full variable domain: DVKVTQSSRYLVKRTGEKVFLECVQDMDHENMFWYRQDPGLGLRLIYFSYDVKMKEKGDIPEGYSVSREKKERFSLILESASTNQTSMYLCASSLSGRFTGELFFGEGSRLTVL.

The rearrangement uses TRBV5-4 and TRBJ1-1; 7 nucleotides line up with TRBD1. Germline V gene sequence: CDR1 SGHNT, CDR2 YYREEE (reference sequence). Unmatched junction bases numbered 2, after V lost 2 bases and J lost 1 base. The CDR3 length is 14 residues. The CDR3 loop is CASSFYRGNTEAFF. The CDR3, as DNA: TGTGCCAGCAGCTTCTACAGGGGGAACACTGAAGCTTTCTTT.

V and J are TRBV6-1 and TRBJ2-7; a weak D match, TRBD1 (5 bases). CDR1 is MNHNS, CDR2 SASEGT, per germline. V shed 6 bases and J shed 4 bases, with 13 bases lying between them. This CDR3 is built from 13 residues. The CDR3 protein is CASRMGPGYEQYF. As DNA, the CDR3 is TGTGCCAGCAGAATGGGGCCTGGGTACGAGCAGTACTTC.

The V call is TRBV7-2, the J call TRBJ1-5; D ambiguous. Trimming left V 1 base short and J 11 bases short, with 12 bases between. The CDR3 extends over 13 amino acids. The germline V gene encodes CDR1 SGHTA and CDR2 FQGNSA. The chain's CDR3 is CASSLEGGGSQHF. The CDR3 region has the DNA TGTGCCAGCAGCTTAGAGGGCGGAGGGTCCCAGCATTTT.

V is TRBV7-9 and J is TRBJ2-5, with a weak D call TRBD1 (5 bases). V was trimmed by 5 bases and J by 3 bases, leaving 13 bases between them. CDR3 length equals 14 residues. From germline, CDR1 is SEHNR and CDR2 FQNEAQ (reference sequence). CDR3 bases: TGTGCCAGCAGCGACGACAGTTTCAAAGAGACCCAGTACTTC. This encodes CASSDDSFKETQYF.

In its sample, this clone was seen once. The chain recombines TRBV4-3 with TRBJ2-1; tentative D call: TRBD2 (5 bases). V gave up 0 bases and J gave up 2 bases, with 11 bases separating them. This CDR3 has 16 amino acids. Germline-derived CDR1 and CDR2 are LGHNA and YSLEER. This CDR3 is CASSQDGSTPYNEQFF. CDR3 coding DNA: TGCGCCAGCAGCCAAGATGGGAGCACACCCTACAATGAGCAGTTCTTC.

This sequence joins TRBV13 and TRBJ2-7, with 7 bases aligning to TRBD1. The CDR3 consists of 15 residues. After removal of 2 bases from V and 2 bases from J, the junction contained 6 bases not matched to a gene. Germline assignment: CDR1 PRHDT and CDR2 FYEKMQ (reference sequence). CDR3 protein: CASSLKGQTAYEQYF. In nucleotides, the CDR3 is TGTGCCAGCAGCTTAAAGGGACAGACAGCCTACGAGCAGTACTTC.

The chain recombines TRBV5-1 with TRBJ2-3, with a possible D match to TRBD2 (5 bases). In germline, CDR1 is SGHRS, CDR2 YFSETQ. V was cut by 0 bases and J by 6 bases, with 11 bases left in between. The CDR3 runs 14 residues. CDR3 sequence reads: CASSLGELGDTQYF. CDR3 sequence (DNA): TGCGCCAGCAGCTTGGGGGAACTAGGGGATACGCAGTATTTT.

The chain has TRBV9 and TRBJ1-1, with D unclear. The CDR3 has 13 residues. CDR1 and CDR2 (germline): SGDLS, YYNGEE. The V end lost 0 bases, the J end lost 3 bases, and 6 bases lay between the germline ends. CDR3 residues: CASSVGPHTEAFF. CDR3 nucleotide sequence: TGTGCCAGCAGCGTAGGGCCCCACACTGAAGCTTTCTTT.

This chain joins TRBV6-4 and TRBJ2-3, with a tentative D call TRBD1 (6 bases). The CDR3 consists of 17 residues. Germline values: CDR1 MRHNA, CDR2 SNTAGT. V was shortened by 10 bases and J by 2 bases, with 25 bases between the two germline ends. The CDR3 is CANTSKTRDTSTDTQYF. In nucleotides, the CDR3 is TGTGCCAACACGTCCAAAACCCGGGACACCTCCACAGATACGCAGTATTTT.

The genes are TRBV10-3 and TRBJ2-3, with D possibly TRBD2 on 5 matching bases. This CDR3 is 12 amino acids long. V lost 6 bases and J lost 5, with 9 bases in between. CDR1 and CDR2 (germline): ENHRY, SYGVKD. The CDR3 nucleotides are TGTGCCATCAGGGGAGTAGGAGATACGCAGTATTTT. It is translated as CAIRGVGDTQYF.

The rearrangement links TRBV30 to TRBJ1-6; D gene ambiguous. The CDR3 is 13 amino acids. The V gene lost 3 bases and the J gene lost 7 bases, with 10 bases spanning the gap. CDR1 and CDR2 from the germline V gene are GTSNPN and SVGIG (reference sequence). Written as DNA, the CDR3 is TGTGCCTGGAGAGCGCGGGTAAATTCACCCCTCCACTTT. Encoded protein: CAWRARVNSPLHF. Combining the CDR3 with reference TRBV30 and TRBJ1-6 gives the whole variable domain SQTIHQWPATLVQPVGSPLSLECTVEGTSNPNLYWYRQAAGRGLQLLFYSVGIGQISSEVPQNLSASRPQDRQFILSSKKLLLSDSGFYLCAWRARVNSPLHFGNGTRLTVT.

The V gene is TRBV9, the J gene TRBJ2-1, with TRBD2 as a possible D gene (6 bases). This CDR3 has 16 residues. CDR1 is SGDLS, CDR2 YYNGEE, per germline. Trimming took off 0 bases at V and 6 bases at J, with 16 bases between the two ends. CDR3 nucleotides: TGTGCCAGCAGCGTAGAGGGTAGCGGCTTAATCAATGAGCAGTTCTTC. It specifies CASSVEGSGLINEQFF.

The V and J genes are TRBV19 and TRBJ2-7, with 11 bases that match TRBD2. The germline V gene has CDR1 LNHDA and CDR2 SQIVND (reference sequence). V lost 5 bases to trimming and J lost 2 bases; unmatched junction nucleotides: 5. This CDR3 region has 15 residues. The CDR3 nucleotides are TGTGCCAGTAGTGCTTCGACTAGCGGGGCCTACGAGCAGTACTTC. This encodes CASSASTSGAYEQYF.

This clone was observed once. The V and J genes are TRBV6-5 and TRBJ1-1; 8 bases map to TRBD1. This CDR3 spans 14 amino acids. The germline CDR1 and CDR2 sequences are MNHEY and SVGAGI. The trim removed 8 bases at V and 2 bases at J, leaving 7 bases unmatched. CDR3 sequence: CASCRGTGNTEAFF. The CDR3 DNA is TGTGCCAGCTGTCGCGGGACAGGCAACACTGAAGCTTTCTTT.

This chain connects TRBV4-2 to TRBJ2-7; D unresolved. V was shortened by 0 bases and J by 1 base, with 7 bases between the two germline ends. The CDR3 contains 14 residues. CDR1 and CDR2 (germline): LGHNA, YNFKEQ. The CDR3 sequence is CASSQDYRSYEQYF. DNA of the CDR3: TGTGCCAGCAGCCAAGATTACAGATCCTACGAGCAGTACTTC.

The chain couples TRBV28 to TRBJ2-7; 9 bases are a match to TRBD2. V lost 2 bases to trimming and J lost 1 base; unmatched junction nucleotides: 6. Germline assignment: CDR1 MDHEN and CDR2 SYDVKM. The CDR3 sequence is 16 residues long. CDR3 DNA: TGTGCCAGCAGTTTAGCGGGAGGGCCTGGATCCTACGAGCAGTACTTC. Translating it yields CASSLAGGPGSYEQYF.

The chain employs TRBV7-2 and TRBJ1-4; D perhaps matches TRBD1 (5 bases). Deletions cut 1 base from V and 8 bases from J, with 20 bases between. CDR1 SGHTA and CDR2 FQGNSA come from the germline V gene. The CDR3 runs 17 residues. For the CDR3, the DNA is TGTGCCAGCAGCTTAGGTCTATTGGACACCAAAATCGAAAAACTGTTTTTT. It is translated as CASSLGLLDTKIEKLFF.

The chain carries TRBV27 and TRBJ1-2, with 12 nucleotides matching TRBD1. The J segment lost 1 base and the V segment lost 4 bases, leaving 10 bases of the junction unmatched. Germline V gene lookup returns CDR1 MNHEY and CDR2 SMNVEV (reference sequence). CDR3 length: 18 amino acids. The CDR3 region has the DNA TGTGCCAGCAGTTCTCGCGCGGGACAGGGGGCGCTTAACTATGGCTACACCTTC. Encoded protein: CASSSRAGQGALNYGYTF.

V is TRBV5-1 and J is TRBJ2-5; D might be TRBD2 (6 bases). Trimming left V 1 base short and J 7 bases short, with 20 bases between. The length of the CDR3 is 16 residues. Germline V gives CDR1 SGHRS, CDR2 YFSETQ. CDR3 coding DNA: TGCGCCAGCAGCTTGTTGGGGGGTCTGACGGTTGGGACCCAGTACTTC. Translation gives CASSLLGGLTVGTQYF.

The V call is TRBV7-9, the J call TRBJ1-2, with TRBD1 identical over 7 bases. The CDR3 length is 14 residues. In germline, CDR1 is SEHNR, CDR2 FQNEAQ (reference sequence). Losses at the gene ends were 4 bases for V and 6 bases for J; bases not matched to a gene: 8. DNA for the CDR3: TGTGCCAGCAGCTACAGGGGTCGGAGCGATGGCTACACCTTC. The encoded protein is CASSYRGRSDGYTF.

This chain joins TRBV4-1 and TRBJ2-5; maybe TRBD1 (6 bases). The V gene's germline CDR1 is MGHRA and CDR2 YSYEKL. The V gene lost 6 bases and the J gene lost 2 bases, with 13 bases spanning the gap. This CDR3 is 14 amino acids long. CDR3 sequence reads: CASRTHRDQETQYF. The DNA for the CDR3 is TGCGCCAGCAGAACACACAGGGATCAAGAGACCCAGTACTTC.

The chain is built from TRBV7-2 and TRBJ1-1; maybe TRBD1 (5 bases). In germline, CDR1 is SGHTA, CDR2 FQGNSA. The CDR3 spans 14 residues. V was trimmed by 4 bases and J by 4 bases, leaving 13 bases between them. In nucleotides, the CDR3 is TGTGCCAGCAGCTGGCGGGAGAGGGGCACTGAAGCTTTCTTT. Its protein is CASSWRERGTEAFF.

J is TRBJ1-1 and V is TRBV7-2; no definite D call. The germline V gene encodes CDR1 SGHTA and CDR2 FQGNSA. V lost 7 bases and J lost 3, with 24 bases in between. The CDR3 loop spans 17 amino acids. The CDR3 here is CASTRRRSTRGDTEAFF. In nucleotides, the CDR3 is TGTGCCAGCACCCGGCGCAGGTCGACTCGCGGGGACACTGAAGCTTTCTTT. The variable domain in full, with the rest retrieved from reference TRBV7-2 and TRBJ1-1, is GAGVSQSPSNKVTEKGKDVELRCDPISGHTALYWYRQSLGQGLEFLIYFQGNSAPDKSGLPSDRFSAERTGGSVSTLTIQRTQQEDSAVYLCASTRRRSTRGDTEAFFGQGTRLTVV.

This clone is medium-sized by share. The CDR3 sequence: CSVEPGQGRGETQYF. In nucleotides, the CDR3 is TGCAGCGTTGAACCGGGACAGGGGCGAGGAGAGACCCAGTACTTC. The chain uses TRBV29-1 and TRBJ2-5; TRBD1 matches 10 bases. This CDR3 is 15 amino acids long. The V segment lost 2 bases and the J segment 4 bases; nucleotides outside the gene matches: 7. Germline V gives CDR1 SQVTM, CDR2 ANQGSEA.